This TCR beta chain is from a study of human T cells and chemical hapten exposure. Study context: For the roughly 26-week duration of the study, patients were given weekly doses of diphenylcyclopropenone on the scalp.

This clonotype was counted at least ten times. As to time point: patch test 3, about 24 weeks after DPC sensitization. Stated treatment: therapeutic diphenylcyclopropenone sensitization with weekly scalp DPC. TCRdb reprocessed the RACE reads via MiXCR and lists one record per CDR3 protein. Of tens of thousands of distinct CDR3 sequences detected, around 10% appear once; the ten largest clones hold approximately 1.4%. The V and J ends lost 3 bases and 4 bases respectively, with 11 bases between them. CDR3 length: 13 amino acids. CDR1 and CDR2 (germline): SGHNT, YYREEE (reference sequence). The sample was whole blood, taken in connection with sensitization to the hapten diphenylcyclopropenone (DPC). This TCR was recovered from a woman between 45 and 60 years old with alopecia areata. Some clones in this sample may be carry-over from other donors' samples. V gene TRBV5-4 combines with J gene TRBJ2-7; weak D call: TRBD2 (5 bases). Here the CDR3 DNA reads TGTGCCAGCAGCTCGACGTGGGAGTACGAGCAGTACTTC. It codes for CASSSTWEYEQYF.